This T cell receptor beta chain emerged from a study of T cell responses to AZD1222 COVID-19 vaccine. At the level of the study: Second-dose groups at about 4 or about 12 weeks were pooled.

TCRdb keeps only in-frame clones here, not all; method: immunoSEQ multiplex PCR. The table includes about 85,000 clones, 86% detected once. The CDR3 spans 14 residues. Germline-derived CDR1 and CDR2 are PRHDT and FYEKMQ (reference sequence). The V gene lost 5 bases and the J gene lost 6 bases, with 14 bases spanning the gap. The TCR originated in an adult in good health. The source material was peripheral blood, sampled on day 0 of AZD1222 vaccination. The chain joins TRBV13 to TRBJ2-1; D is perhaps TRBD2 (5 bases). The CDR3, as DNA: TGTGCCAGCAGCCTCGGGGATTTGATCAATGAGCAGTTCTTC. It encodes CASSLGDLINEQFF.